This T cell receptor beta chain was recovered during a study of identical twins. Whole-study findings and limits: Excess sharing by twins proved weaker in beta out-of-frame sequences. The more abundant beta clonotypes in cord blood had fewer insertions, and memory repertoires did not show this.

The germline V and J ends were trimmed by 2 bases and 6 bases, with 8 bases remaining between them. The CDR3 is made up of 13 amino acids. Germline CDR1 and CDR2: MNHNS and SASEGT. TCRdb redid the calling of the 5' RACE reads with MiXCR, one entry per CDR3 protein. Of 750,000 to 950,000 distinct CDR3 sequences in the sample, roughly 12% are singletons; the top ten hold around 1.5%. Points on this clonotype: Antigen: not known.

The data were also submitted as part of a second study, on yellow fever vaccine responses in identical twins. That paper adds: Convergence reportedly seemed to mark part of the twins' vaccine T cell response, with personalization marking the rest.

This chain links TRBV6-1 with TRBJ2-1; D not resolved. Sequencing was carried out using PBMCs. This TCR was recovered from a woman aged 18-35 years in good health. The chain's CDR3 is CASSEYPFNEQFF. CDR3 sequence (DNA): TGTGCCAGCAGTGAATACCCTTTCAATGAGCAGTTCTTC.